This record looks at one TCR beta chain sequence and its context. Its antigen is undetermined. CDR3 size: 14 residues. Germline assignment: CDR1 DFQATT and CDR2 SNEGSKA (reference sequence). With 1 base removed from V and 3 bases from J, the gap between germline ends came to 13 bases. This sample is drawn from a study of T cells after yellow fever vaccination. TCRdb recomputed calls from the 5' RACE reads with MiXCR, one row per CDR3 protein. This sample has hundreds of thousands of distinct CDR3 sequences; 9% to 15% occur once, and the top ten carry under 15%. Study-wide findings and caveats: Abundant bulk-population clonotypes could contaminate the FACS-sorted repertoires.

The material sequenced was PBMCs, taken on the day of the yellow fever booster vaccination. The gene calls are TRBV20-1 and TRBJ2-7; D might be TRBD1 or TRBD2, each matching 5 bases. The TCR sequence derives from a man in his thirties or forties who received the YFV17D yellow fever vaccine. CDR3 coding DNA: TGCAGTGCTAGAGTCCCCAGTGGGGGCTACGAGCAGTACTTC. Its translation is CSARVPSGGYEQYF.